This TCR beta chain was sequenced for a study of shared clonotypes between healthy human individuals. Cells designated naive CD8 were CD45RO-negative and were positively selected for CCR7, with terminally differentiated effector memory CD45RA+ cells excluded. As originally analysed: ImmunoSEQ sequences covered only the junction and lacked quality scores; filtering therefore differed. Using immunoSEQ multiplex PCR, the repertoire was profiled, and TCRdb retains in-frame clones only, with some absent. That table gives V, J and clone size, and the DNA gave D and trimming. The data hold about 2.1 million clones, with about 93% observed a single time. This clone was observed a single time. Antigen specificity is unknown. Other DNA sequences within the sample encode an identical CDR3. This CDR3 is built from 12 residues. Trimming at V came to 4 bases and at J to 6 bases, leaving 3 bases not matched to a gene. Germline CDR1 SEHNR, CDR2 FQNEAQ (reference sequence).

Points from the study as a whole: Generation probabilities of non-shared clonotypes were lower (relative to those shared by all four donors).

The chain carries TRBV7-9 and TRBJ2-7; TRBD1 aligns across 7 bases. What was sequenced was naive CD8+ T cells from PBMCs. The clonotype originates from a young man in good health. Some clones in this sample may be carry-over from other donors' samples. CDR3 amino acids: CASSSTGAEQYF. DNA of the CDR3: TGTGCCAGCAGCTCCACAGGGGCCGAGCAGTACTTC.